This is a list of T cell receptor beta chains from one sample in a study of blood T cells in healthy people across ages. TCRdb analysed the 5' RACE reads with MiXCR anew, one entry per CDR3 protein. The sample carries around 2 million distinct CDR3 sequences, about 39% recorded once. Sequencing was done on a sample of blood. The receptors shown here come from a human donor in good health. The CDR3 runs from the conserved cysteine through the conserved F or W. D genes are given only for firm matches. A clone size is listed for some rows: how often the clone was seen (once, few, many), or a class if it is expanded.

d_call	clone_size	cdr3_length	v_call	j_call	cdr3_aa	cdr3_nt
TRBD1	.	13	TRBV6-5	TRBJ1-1	CASKADRDTEAFF	TGTGCCAGCAAAGCTGACAGGGACACTGAAGCTTTCTTT
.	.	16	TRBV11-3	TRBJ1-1	CASSPDLGSMNTEAFF	TGTGCCAGCAGCCCTGACCTTGGGTCTATGAACACTGAAGCTTTCTTT
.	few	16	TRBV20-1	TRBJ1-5	CSASPSGNIPNQPQHF	TGCAGTGCTTCACCATCCGGGAACATACCTAATCAGCCCCAGCATTTT
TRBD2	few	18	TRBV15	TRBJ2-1	CATSPGLAGGRSYNEQFF	TGTGCCACCAGCCCGGGACTAGCGGGGGGGCGGTCCTACAATGAGCAGTTCTTC
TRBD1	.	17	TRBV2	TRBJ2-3	CASSYEGTGTSTDTQYF	TGTGCCAGCAGCTACGAAGGGACAGGGACAAGCACAGATACGCAGTATTTT
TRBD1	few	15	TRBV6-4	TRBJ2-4	CASSGGTGSTDTQYF	TGTGCCAGCAGTGGGGGGACAGGAAGCACAGATACGCAGTACTTC
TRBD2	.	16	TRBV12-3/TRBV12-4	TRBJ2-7	CASSSETSRRSYEQYF	TGTGCCAGCAGTTCCGAGACTAGCCGGAGGTCCTACGAGCAGTACTTC
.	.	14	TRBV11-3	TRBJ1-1	CASSSREPPFMAFF	TGTGCCAGCAGCTCCCGGGAGCCACCCTTTATGGCTTTCTTT
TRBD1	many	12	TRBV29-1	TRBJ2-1	CSVGQGRGEQFF	TGCAGCGTTGGACAGGGTCGTGGTGAGCAGTTCTTC
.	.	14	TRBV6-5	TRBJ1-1	CASSYGVGMAEAFF	TGTGCCAGCAGTTACGGAGTGGGGATGGCTGAAGCTTTCTTT
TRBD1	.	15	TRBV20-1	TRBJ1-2	CSARSRQGRGYGYTF	TGCAGTGCTAGATCCCGACAGGGAAGGGGCTATGGCTACACCTTC
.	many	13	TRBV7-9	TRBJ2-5	CASSLSFRETQYF	TGTGCCAGCAGCTTATCGTTCCGTGAGACCCAGTACTTC
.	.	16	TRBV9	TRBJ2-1	CASSSRVGGGSDEQFF	TGTGCCAGCAGCTCCCGAGTGGGGGGCGGATCGGATGAGCAGTTCTTC
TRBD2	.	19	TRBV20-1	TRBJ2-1	CSATQPGLAGGRSYNEQFF	TGCAGTGCCACCCAACCGGGACTAGCGGGGGGAAGGTCCTACAATGAGCAGTTCTTC
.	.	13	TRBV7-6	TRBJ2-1	CASSPHRGREQFF	TGTGCCAGCAGCCCCCACCGGGGGCGTGAGCAGTTCTTC
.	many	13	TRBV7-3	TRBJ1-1	CASSLSGYTEAFF	TGTGCCAGCAGCTTATCTGGGTACACTGAAGCTTTCTTT
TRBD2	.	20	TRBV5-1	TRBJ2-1	CASSSNPGPSGGLSYNEQFF	TGCGCCAGCAGCTCAAATCCCGGCCCTAGCGGGGGGTTATCCTACAATGAGCAGTTCTTC
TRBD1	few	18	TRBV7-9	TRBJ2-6	CASSSAGGYAPGANVLTF	TGTGCCAGCAGCTCCGCAGGGGGTTACGCCCCCGGGGCCAACGTCCTGACTTTC
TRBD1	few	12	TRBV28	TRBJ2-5	CANFRGHETQYF	TGTGCCAATTTCAGGGGGCATGAGACCCAGTACTTC
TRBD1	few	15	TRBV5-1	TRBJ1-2	CASTDPGAGGYGYTF	TGCGCCAGCACCGATCCTGGGGCAGGGGGGTATGGCTACACCTTC
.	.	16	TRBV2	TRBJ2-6	CASSEARNSGASVLTF	TGTGCCAGCAGTGAAGCTAGGAACTCTGGGGCCAGCGTCCTGACTTTC
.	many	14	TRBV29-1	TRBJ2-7	CSVIDTGSSYEQYF	TGCAGCGTTATAGACACTGGAAGCTCCTACGAGCAGTACTTC
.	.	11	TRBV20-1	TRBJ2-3	CSAHRSDTQYF	TGCAGTGCTCATCGATCAGATACGCAGTATTTT
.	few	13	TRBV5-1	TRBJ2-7	CASSLALRGEQYF	TGCGCCAGCAGCTTGGCCTTAAGGGGCGAGCAGTACTTC